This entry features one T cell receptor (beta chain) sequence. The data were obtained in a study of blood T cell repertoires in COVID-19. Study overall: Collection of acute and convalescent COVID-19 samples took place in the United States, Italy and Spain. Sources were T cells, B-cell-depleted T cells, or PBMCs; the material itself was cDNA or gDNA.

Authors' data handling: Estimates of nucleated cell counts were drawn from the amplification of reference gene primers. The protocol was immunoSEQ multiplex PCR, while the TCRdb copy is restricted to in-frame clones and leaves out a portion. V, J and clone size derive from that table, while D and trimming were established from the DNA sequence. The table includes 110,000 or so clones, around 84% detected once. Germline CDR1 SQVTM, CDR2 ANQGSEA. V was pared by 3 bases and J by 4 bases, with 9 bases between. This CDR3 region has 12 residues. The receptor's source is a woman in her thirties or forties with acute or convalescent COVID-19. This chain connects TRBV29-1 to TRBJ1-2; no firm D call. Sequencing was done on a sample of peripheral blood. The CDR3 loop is CSVDVGTYGYTF. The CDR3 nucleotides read TGCAGCGTTGATGTCGGTACCTATGGCTACACCTTC.